One and the same sample provided the 13 T cell receptor beta chains below, sequenced in a study of PD-1 blockade in mismatch repair-deficient tumors. The protocol was immunoSEQ multiplex PCR, while the TCRdb copy is restricted to in-frame clones and leaves out a portion. This table holds around 52,000 clones, 81% found once. Sequences were derived from peripheral blood, sampled approximately 18 weeks after starting pembrolizumab. The receptors derive from an adult with mismatch repair-deficient cancer.

This chain uses TRBV27 with TRBJ2-5, with 9 bases aligning to TRBD1. V trimming: 5 bases; J trimming: 2 bases; junction bases outside the gene matches: 12. Germline V gives CDR1 MNHEY, CDR2 SMNVEV (reference sequence). The CDR3 has 17 residues. CDR3 in amino acids: CASSPGTGREKQETQYF. CDR3 coding DNA: TGTGCCAGCAGTCCAGGGACAGGGAGGGAGAAGCAAGAGACCCAGTACTTC.

The DNA of the CDR3 is TGTGCCTCGGATACGAGGGGAGCCGGGAGCTCCTACGAGCAGTACTTC. Its protein is CASDTRGAGSSYEQYF. This rearrangement joins TRBV30 to TRBJ2-7, with D perhaps TRBD2 (6 bases). CDR1 GTSNPN and CDR2 SVGIG come from the germline V gene (reference sequence). The V end lost 7 bases, the J end lost 0 bases, and 22 bases lay between the germline ends. This CDR3 comprises 16 residues.

The chain is built from TRBV28 and TRBJ1-2; 9 bases align to TRBD1. The CDR3 is 14 amino acids. After removal of 3 bases from V and 4 bases from J, the junction contained 3 bases not matched to a gene. The V gene's germline CDR1 is MDHEN and CDR2 SYDVKM. CDR3 sequence: CASSFVGQGYGYTF. CDR3 nucleotide sequence: TGTGCCAGCAGTTTCGTGGGACAGGGCTATGGCTACACCTTC.

The chain uses TRBV7-9 and TRBJ1-2; D is unclear. This CDR3 is built from 15 residues. V dropped 1 base and J dropped 6 bases, with 15 bases sitting between them. Germline loops: CDR1 SEHNR, CDR2 FQNEAQ (reference sequence). CDR3 sequence (DNA): TGTGCCAGCAGCTTAGGCCCGGGCCGATTCGATGGCTACACCTTC. Its translation is CASSLGPGRFDGYTF.

This chain connects TRBV7-2 to TRBJ2-5, with 8 bases fitting TRBD1. The germline CDR1 and CDR2 sequences are SGHTA and FQGNSA. The length of the CDR3 is 14 residues. With V trimmed by 5 bases and J by 5 bases, 7 bases remained unmatched. In DNA, the CDR3 is TGTGCCAGCAGCAGCCAGGGGGCGGAGGAGACCCAGTACTTC. Its translation: CASSSQGAEETQYF.

A few counts support this clone. The junction and the germline gene differ at one end; a read error may be behind it. V gene TRBV7-7 combines with J gene TRBJ2-5; 11 bases match TRBD2. The CDR3 contains 14 residues. From germline, CDR1 is SSHAT and CDR2 FNYEAQ (reference sequence). CDR3 region: CASSPRTSGETQYF. The CDR3 nucleotides read TGTGCTAGCAGCCCTAGGACTAGCGGGGAGACCCAGTACTTC. The full variable domain, rest sourced from reference TRBV7-7 and TRBJ2-5, is GAGVSQSPRYKVTKRGQDVTLRCDPISSHATLYWYQQALGQGPEFLTYFNYEAQPDKSGLPSDRFSAERPEGSISTLTIQRTEQRDSAMYRCASSPRTSGETQYFGPGTRLLVL.

The genes are TRBV9 and TRBJ2-7; the D call may be TRBD1 or TRBD2 (5 bases each). Germline V gives CDR1 SGDLS, CDR2 YYNGEE. V gave up 3 bases and J gave up 13 bases, with 20 bases separating them. The CDR3 is made up of 13 amino acids. CDR3 DNA: TGTGCCAGCAGCGAGGGGACGGACCCCCCTACCTACTTC. Translating it yields CASSEGTDPPTYF.

The chain employs TRBV5-1 and TRBJ2-5; possibly TRBD2 for D (6 bases). Germline V gene lookup returns CDR1 SGHRS and CDR2 YFSETQ. V lost 8 bases, J lost 5 bases, and 22 bases lay in between. The CDR3 runs to 15 residues. The CDR3: CASGTRDSLRETQYF. The DNA for the CDR3 is TGCGCCAGTGGGACCCGGGACTCCCTTCGGGAGACCCAGTACTTC.

The chain is built from TRBV6-7 and TRBJ1-5; tentatively, D is TRBD1 (6 bases). TRBV6-7 counts as an open reading frame of uncertain function. The CDR3 is 18 amino acids. Deletions cut 0 bases from V and 6 bases from J, with 21 bases between. This CDR3 is CASSYSLTTHQGSQPQHF. CDR3 nucleotides: TGTGCCAGCAGTTACTCACTTACGACACATCAGGGGAGTCAGCCCCAGCATTTT.

Remarks on this clone: Compared with germline, one end of the junction differs, possibly owing to a read error. The V and J genes are TRBV7-3 and TRBJ1-2, with a possible D match to TRBD1 (5 bases). The CDR3 spans 15 residues. Germline-derived CDR1 and CDR2 are SGHTA and FQGTGA. The CDR3 spells CASSLTGDGNYGYTF. CDR3 DNA: TGTGCCAGCAGCCTAACAGGTGACGGGAACTATGGCTACACCTTC.

The J gene is TRBJ1-4, the V gene TRBV12-5; 8 nucleotides align to TRBD1. V shed 0 bases, J shed 7 bases, and the junction held 4 bases outside the gene matches. The CDR3 runs to 15 residues. Germline-derived CDR1 and CDR2 are LGHNT and FRNRAP. CDR3 bases: TGTGCTAGTGGTTTGGTACTACAGGGGGGTGAAAAACTGTTTTTT. It codes for CASGLVLQGGEKLFF.

The chain joins TRBV7-3 to TRBJ2-3; 9 positions agree with TRBD2. This CDR3 contains 15 residues. Germline CDR1 and CDR2: SGHTA and FQGTGA. The ends lost 2 bases at V and 8 bases at J; junction bases unmatched: 8. CDR3 nucleotide sequence: TGTGCCAGCAGCTTACTGGCGGGAGGGCCGGGTACGCAGTATTTT. It yields the protein CASSLLAGGPGTQYF.

The V gene is TRBV9, the J gene TRBJ2-1; 9 bases agree with TRBD2. Germline V gene lookup returns CDR1 SGDLS and CDR2 YYNGEE. Trimming took 4 bases from V and 9 from J; bases not matched to a gene: 11. The CDR3 covers 15 residues. Here the CDR3 reads CASSPVSGSAVEQFF. The CDR3 nucleotides read TGTGCCAGCAGCCCTGTTAGCGGGAGCGCGGTTGAGCAGTTCTTC.